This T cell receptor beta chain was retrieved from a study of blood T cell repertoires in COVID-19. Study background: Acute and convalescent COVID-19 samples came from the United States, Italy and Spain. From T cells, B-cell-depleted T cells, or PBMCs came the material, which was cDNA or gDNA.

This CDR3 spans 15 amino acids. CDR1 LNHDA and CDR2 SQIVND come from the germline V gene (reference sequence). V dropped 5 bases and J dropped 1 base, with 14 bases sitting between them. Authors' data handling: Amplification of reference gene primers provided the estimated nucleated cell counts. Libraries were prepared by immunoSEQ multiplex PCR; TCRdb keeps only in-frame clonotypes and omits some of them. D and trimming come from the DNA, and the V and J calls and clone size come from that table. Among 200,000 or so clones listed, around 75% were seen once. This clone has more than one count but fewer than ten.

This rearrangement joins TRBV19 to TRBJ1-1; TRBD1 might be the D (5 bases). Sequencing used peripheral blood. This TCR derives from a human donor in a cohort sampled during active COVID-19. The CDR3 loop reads CASSDRRQGNTEAFF. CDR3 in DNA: TGTGCCAGTAGTGATAGAAGGCAGGGGAACACTGAAGCTTTCTTT. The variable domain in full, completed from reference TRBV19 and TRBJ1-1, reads DGGITQSPKYLFRKEGQNVTLSCEQNLNHDAMYWYRQDPGQGLRLIYYSQIVNDFQKGDIAEGYSVSREKKESFPLTVTSAQKNPTAFYLCASSDRRQGNTEAFFGQGTRLTVV.